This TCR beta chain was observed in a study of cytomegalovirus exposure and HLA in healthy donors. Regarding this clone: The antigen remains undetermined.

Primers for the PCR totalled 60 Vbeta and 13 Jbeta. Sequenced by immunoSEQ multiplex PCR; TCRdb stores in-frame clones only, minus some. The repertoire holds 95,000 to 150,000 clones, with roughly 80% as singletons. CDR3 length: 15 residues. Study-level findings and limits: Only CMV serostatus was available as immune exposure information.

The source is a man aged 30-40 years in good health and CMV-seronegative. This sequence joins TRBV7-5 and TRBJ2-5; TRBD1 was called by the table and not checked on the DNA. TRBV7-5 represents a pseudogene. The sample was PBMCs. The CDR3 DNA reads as TGTGCCAGAAGCTCTGGGGCTAAAACCGGAGAGACCCAGTACTTC. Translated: CARSSGAKTGETQYF.